The 4 T cell receptor beta chains listed next were all sequenced from one sample in a study of blood T cell repertoires in COVID-19. Sequencing was performed with immunoSEQ multiplex PCR; in TCRdb, only in-frame clones are kept and a portion is missing. The table shows under 100,000 clones, with 81% occurring only once. Sequencing was carried out using peripheral blood. The receptors were gathered from a man older than 75 with active or convalescent COVID-19.

The chain uses TRBV18 and TRBJ2-5; TRBD1 agrees at 7 bases. Per the germline V gene, CDR1 is KGHSH and CDR2 is LQKENI. The CDR3 spans 16 residues. The ends lost 5 bases at V and 5 bases at J; junction bases unmatched: 14. The CDR3 here is CASSSVIQGFGETQYF. DNA for the CDR3: TGTGCCAGCTCATCAGTCATACAGGGGTTTGGCGAGACCCAGTACTTC. Full variable domain (rest looked up from reference TRBV18 and TRBJ2-5): NAGVMQNPRHLVRRRGQEARLRCSPMKGHSHVYWYRQLPEEGLKFMVYLQKENIIDESGMPKERFSAEFPKEGPSILRIQQVVRGDSAAYFCASSSVIQGFGETQYFGPGTRLLVL.

The chain joins TRBV5-5 to TRBJ1-3; D is unclear. The ends were cut back, 0 bases at V and 2 bases at J, with 6 bases in the middle. The CDR3 length is 14 residues. From germline, CDR1 is SGHKS and CDR2 YYEKEE (reference sequence). CDR3 nucleotides: TGTGCCAGCAGCTTGGTAGAAGCTGGAAACACCATATATTTT. Encoded protein: CASSLVEAGNTIYF.

In this sample, this clone turned up once. This chain uses TRBV5-1 with TRBJ1-2, with TRBD1 matching 7 bases. This CDR3 has 15 amino acids. With V trimmed by 4 bases and J by 4 bases, 10 bases remained unmatched. Germline values: CDR1 SGHRS, CDR2 YFSETQ. The CDR3: CASSPQPGQPYGYTF. CDR3 in DNA: TGCGCCAGCAGCCCTCAGCCGGGACAGCCCTATGGCTACACCTTC.

This chain joins TRBV11-3 and TRBJ2-1; 7 bases line up with TRBD1. Trimming cost V 1 base and J 7 bases; bases outside gene matches: 4. Germline CDR1 and CDR2: SGHNT and YENEEA. There are 14 residues in the CDR3. The CDR3 region has the DNA TGTGCCAGCAGCTTAGGAGGGGGCGGGAATGAGCAGTTCTTC. Translation: CASSLGGGGNEQFF.